Listed below are T cell receptor beta chains from one sample, sequenced in a study of blood T cells in healthy people across ages. Using its own MiXCR run on the 5' RACE reads, TCRdb lists one record per CDR3 protein. The table lists 600,000 to 850,000 distinct CDR3 sequences, roughly 45% of them singletons. The sample comprised blood. These TCRs come from a woman between 55 and 75 years old in good health. Each CDR3 is given without its conserved first and last residue. Fields, in order: J gene, CDR3 length, V gene, clone size, CDR3 protein. The size field is filled for only some rows; it gives once, few, many or a size class.

>TRBJ2-7|14|TRBV3-1|many
ASSQESDRNPYEQY
>TRBJ2-5|12|TRBV4-3|-
ASSPRQGKETQY
>TRBJ2-3|12|TRBV28|few
ATQQGRFTDTQY
>TRBJ2-4|13|TRBV27|-
ATTINNPVQNIQY
>TRBJ2-1|15|TRBV29-1|-
SVERPQGLAGVGEQF
>TRBJ2-3|14|TRBV6-5|-
ASSMYGGTSTDTQY
>TRBJ2-1|13|TRBV7-8|few
ASSLDRGYLNEQF
>TRBJ2-1|15|TRBV15|-
ATSRDSGGARVDEQF
>TRBJ2-5|13|TRBV12-3/TRBV12-4|few
ASSPSGLDIGTQY
>TRBJ2-2|10|TRBV12-5|-
ASEGNTGELF
>-|11|TRBV9|few
ASSIGTEVTQY
>TRBJ2-1|13|TRBV5-6|many
ASSWRVGLDDEQF
>TRBJ2-1|13|TRBV11-2|few
ASSIPGASYNEQF
>TRBJ2-5|16|TRBV9|-
ASSAGGLAGAPQETQY
>TRBJ1-1|12|TRBV5-1|-
ASSFQGEGTEAF
>TRBJ1-2|10|TRBV6-4|few
ASSQGALGYT
>TRBJ2-7|13|TRBV4-3|few
ASSQDGRDSYEQY
>TRBJ1-1|13|TRBV11-2|-
ASSLMRTGNAEAF
>TRBJ2-1|17|TRBV25-1|-
ASSARMGLAGDGRNEQF
>TRBJ2-5|12|TRBV3-1|-
ASSQGTSFKTQY
>TRBJ2-2|12|TRBV20-1|few
SASRGLYTGELF
>TRBJ1-4|12|TRBV7-9|-
ASSPRSLNEKLF
>TRBJ2-7|13|TRBV3-1|few
ASSQAGSGLHEQY
>TRBJ1-5|12|TRBV10-3|few
AVAGTNSNQPQH
>TRBJ1-4|11|TRBV20-1|-
SARSGEDEKLF
>TRBJ2-7|14|TRBV20-1|few
SASDSSGSSSYEQY
>TRBJ2-7|15|TRBV6-5|-
ASSYPIRGSTTYEQY
>TRBJ1-5|13|TRBV28|-
ASRGQGESNQPQH
>TRBJ1-4|12|TRBV12-3/TRBV12-4|-
ASSLLIGNEKLF